This T cell receptor beta chain was sequenced during a study of blood T cell repertoires in COVID-19. The CDR3 has 12 amino acids. The V gene end was trimmed by 8 bases and the J gene end by 7 bases; junction bases not matched to a gene: 7. Looked up from germline, CDR1 is GTSNPN and CDR2 is SVGIG (reference sequence). Methods used by the authors: Counts of nucleated cells, estimated from reference gene primer amplification, were obtained. Some clones are missing from TCRdb's copy, which holds only in-frame ones; the method was immunoSEQ multiplex PCR. The V and J calls and clone size were taken over from that table, and D and trimming were inferred from the DNA. This repertoire shows fewer than 250,000 clones, approximately 84% found once; its top ten account for 3.5% to 5%.

The sequencing sample was made of peripheral blood. The TCR was taken from a man aged 45-60 years with acute or convalescent COVID-19. The chain has TRBV30 and TRBJ1-1, with 10 bases fitting TRBD1. CDR3: CAHSDRGYEAFF. The CDR3 DNA is TGTGCCCACTCGGACAGGGGGTATGAAGCTTTCTTT.